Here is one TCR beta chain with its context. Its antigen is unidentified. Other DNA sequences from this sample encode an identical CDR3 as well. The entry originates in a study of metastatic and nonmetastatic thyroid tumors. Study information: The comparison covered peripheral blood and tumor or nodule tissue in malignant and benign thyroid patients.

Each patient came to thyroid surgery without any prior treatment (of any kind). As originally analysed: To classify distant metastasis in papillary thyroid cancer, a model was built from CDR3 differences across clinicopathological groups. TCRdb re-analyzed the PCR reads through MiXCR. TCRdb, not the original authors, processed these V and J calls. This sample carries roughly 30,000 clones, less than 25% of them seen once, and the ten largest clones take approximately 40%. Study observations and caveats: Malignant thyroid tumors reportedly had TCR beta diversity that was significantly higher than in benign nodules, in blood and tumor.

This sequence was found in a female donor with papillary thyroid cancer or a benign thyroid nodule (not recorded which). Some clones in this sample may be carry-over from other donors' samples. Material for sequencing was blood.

CDR3 sequence: CASSPPTPSGGYGYTF. The CDR3 DNA reads TGTGCCAGCTCACCACCGACGCCGTCGGGTGGCTATGGCTACACCTTC. This chain uses TRBV18 with TRBJ1-2; D not certain. The CDR3 is 16 residues long. CDR1 and CDR2 (germline): KGHSH, LQKENI. Trimming took 0 bases from V and 4 from J, leaving 15 bases between them.